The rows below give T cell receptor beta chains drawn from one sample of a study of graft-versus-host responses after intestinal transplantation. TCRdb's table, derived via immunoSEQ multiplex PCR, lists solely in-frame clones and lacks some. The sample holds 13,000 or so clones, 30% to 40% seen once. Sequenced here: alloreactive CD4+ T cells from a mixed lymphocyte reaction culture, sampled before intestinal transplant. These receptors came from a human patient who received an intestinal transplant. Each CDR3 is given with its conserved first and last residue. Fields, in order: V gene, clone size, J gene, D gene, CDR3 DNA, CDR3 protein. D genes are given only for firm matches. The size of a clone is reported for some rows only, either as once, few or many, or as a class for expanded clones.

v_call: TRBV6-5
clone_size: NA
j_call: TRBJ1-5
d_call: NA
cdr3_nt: TGTGCCAGCAGTGGTCAGAATAGCAATCAGCCCCAGCATTTT
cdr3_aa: CASSGQNSNQPQHF

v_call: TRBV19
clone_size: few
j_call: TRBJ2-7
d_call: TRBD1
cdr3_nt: TGTGCCAGTAGTGACAGGGGCCACGAGCAGTACTTC
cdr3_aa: CASSDRGHEQYF

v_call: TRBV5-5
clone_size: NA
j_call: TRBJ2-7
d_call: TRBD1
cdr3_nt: TGTGCCAGCAGCTTGGGGCTACAGGGGGAAACCTACGAGCAGTACTTC
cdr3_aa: CASSLGLQGETYEQYF

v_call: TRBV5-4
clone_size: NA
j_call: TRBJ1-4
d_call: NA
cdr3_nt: TGTGCCAGCAGCTTTTGGGAGGGGGAAAAACTGTTTTTT
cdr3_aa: CASSFWEGEKLFF

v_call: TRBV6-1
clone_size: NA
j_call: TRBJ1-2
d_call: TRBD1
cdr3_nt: TGTGCCAGCAGGGCTTTGACAGGGGGCAACTATGGCTACACCTTC
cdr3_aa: CASRALTGGNYGYTF

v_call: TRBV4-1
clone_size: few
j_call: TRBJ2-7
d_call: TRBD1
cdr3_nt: TGCGCCAGCAGCCCGGGACAGGGAGTAGGAGAGCAGTACTTC
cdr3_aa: CASSPGQGVGEQYF

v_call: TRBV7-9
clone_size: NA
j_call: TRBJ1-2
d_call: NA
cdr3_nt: TGTGCCAGCAGCCCGGCGCTTGGTCAGGGGCACTATGGCTACACCTTC
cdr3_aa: CASSPALGQGHYGYTF

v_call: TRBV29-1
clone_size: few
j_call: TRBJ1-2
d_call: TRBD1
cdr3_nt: TGCAGCGTTGAGGTGGGACAGGGGACGGGCTACACCTTC
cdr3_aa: CSVEVGQGTGYTF

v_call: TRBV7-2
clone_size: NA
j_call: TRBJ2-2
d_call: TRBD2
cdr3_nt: TGTGCCAGCAGCTTTAGCGGGGTGAGCACCGGGGAGCTGTTTTTT
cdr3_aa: CASSFSGVSTGELFF

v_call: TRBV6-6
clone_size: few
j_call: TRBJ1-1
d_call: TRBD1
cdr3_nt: TGTGCCAGCTCGAACAGGGGAATCGAAGCTTTCTTT
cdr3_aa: CASSNRGIEAFF

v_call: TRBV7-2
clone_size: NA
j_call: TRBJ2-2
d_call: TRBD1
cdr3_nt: TGTGCCAGCAGCTTGAGTGGGACAGTGACCGGGGAGCTGTTTTTT
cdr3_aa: CASSLSGTVTGELFF

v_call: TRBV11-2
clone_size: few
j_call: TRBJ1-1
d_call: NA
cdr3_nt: TGTGCCAGCAGCTTAGATCGGGGTTTGGGAGCTTTCTTT
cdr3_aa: CASSLDRGLGAFF

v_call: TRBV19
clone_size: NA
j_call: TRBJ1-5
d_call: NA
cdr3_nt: TGTGCCAGTCGATCGCTTCGGGGGGCGGATCAGCCCCAGCATTTT
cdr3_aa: CASRSLRGADQPQHF

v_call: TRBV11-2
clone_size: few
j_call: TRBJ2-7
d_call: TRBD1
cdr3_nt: TGTGCCAGCAGCCTTCGGACAGGCTCATCCTCCTACGAGCAGTACTTC
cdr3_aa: CASSLRTGSSSYEQYF

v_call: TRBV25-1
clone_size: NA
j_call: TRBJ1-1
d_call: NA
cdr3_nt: TGTGCCAGCAGGAAGGCAGCAAGCGCCAACACTGAAGCTTTCTTT
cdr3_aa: CASRKAASANTEAFF

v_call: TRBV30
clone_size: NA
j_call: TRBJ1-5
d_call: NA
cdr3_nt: TGTGCCTGGAGTGGGCGGGCTGGCAATCAGCCCCAGCATTTT
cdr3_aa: CAWSGRAGNQPQHF

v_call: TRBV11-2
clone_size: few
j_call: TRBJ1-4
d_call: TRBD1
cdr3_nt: TGTGCCAGCAGCTTGATCGACAGGGAACTGTTTTTT
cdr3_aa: CASSLIDRELFF